This TCR beta chain was retrieved from a study of blood T cells in healthy people across ages. Only a few counts were recorded for this clonotype. Its specificity is unknown. It was with a sample-barcoded 5' primer and a J-beta primer mix that a second PCR of about 7 to 12 cycles was run. There were at least 2.5 million CDR3-containing paired-end reads obtained from each sample. MiXCR was run by TCRdb on the 5' RACE reads, yielding one entry per CDR3 protein. The repertoire holds about 730,000 distinct CDR3 sequences, with approximately 43% as singletons. Study-level points and caveats: More naive CD4+ cells and higher diversity were found in long-lived than in aged donors.

The V gene lost 7 bases and the J gene lost 5 bases, with 7 bases spanning the gap. CDR3 length: 11 amino acids. CDR1 is SNHLY and CDR2 is FYNNEI in the germline V gene. This TCR was sampled from a woman aged 55-75 years in good health. This rearrangement joins TRBV2 to TRBJ2-3, with D uncertain. The sample comprised blood. This chain's CDR3 is CASNSEDTQYF. The CDR3 nucleotides read TGTGCCAGCAATTCGGAAGATACGCAGTATTTT. The whole variable domain, remainder taken from reference TRBV2 and TRBJ2-3, is EPEVTQTPSHQVTQMGQEVILRCVPISNHLYFYWYRQILGQKVEFLVSFYNNEISEKSEIFDDQFSVERPDGSNFTLKIRSTKLEDSAMYFCASNSEDTQYFGPGTRLTVL.